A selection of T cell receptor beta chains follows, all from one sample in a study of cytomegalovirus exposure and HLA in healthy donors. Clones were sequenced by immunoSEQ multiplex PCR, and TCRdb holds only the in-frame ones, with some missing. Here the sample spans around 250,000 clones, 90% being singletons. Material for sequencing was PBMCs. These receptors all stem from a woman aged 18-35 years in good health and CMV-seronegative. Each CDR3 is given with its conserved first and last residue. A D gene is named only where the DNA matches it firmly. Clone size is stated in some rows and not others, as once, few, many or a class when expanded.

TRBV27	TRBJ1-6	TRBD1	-	TGTGCCAGCAGTTTGTCTGGCGGGTTTAGGACAGGGGGCTCCTATAATTCACCCCTCCACTTT	CASSLSGGFRTGGSYNSPLHF
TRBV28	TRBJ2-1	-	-	TGTGCCAGCAGCCTCCCAGGGGCTACCTACAATGAGCAGTTCTTC	CASSLPGATYNEQFF
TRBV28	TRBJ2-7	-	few	TGTGCCAGCAGTTTCCCTAGAGAAGGTCAGCAGTACTTC	CASSFPREGQQYF
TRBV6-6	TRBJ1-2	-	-	TGTGCCAGCAGTTACTCGCTCAGGGCTGGCTACACCTTC	CASSYSLRAGYTF
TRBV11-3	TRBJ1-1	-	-	TGTGCCAGCAGCTTAGGCCGACCAGGCACTGAAGCTTTCTTT	CASSLGRPGTEAFF
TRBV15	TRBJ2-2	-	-	TGTGCCACCAGCAGAGCTCGGGAACTAAACACCGGGGAGCTGTTTTTT	CATSRARELNTGELFF
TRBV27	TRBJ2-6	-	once	TGTGCCAGCAGTTCCTTATTCTCTGGGGCCAACGTCCTGACTTTC	CASSSLFSGANVLTF
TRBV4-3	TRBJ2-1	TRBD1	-	TGCGCCAGCAGCCAGACAGGGAGTGAGCAGTTCTTC	CASSQTGSEQFF
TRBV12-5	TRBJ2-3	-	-	TGTGCTAGTGGTCCCCGCGGCACAGATACGCAGTATTTT	CASGPRGTDTQYF
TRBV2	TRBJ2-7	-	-	TGTGCCAGCAGATACACAGGGATGCTTCACGAGCAGTACTTC	CASRYTGMLHEQYF
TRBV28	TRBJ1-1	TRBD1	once	TGTGCCAGCAGTTCCCGTCGCAGGGGGCCGGACACTGAAGCTTTCTTT	CASSSRRRGPDTEAFF
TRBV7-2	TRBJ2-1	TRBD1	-	TGTGCCAGCAGCTTACTGGGGGACAGGGGGCTTTTTGTCTACAATGAGCAGTTCTTC	CASSLLGDRGLFVYNEQFF
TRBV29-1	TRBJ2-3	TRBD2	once	TGCAGCGCTTTAATAGCGGGGGGTCACACAGATACGCAGTATTTT	CSALIAGGHTDTQYF
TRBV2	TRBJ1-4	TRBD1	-	TGTGCCAGCACCCGGGACAGCTTATCTGAAAAACTGTTTTTT	CASTRDSLSEKLFF
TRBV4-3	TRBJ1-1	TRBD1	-	TGCGCCAGCAGCCCAAGTCCCGTGACAGGGGAGAACACTGAAGCTTTCTTT	CASSPSPVTGENTEAFF
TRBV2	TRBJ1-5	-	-	TGTGCCAGCAGCCTCGACAGGAGCAATCAGCCCCAGCATTTT	CASSLDRSNQPQHF
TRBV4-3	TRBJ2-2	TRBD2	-	TGCGCCAGCAGCCCGGGACTAGCGGGGACCGGGGAGCTGTTTTTT	CASSPGLAGTGELFF
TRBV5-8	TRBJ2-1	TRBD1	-	TGTGCCAGCAGCTTGGGACAGGGGGTTGATGAGCAGTTCTTC	CASSLGQGVDEQFF
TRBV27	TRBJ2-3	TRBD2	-	TGTGCCAGCACCTCGGGGGGGGCCGAGTCAGATACGCAGTATTTT	CASTSGGAESDTQYF
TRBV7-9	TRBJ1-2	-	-	TGTGCCAGCACGACGGCGGGGCGAGATGGCTACACCTTC	CASTTAGRDGYTF
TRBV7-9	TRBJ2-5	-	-	TGTGCCAGCAGCTTAGTGAGTGAGACCCAGTACTTC	CASSLVSETQYF
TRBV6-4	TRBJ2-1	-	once	TGTGCCAGCAGTCTTACCTATGGTAACTACAATGAGCAGTTCTTC	CASSLTYGNYNEQFF
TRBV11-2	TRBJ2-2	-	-	TGTGCCAGCAGCTTATTCTCAGGGAACACCGGGGAGCTGTTTTTT	CASSLFSGNTGELFF
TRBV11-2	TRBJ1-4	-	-	TGTGCCAGCAGCTCAACCGGGACATTTAATGAAAAACTGTTTTTT	CASSSTGTFNEKLFF
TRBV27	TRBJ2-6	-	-	TGTGCCAGCACGTCTGGGGCCAACGTCCTGACTTTC	CASTSGANVLTF
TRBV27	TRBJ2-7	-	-	TGTGCCAGCAGTTTGGGCCCTATTCGGTCCTCCTACGAGCAGTACTTC	CASSLGPIRSSYEQYF
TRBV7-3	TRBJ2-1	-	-	TGTGCCAGCAGCTTCCAAGAGGGGGATGAGCAGTTCTTC	CASSFQEGDEQFF
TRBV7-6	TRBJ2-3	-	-	TGTGCCAGCAGCCCCGGGAGCACAGATACGCAGTATTTT	CASSPGSTDTQYF
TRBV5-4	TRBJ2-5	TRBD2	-	TGTGCCAGCAGCTATAAGGCGGGGGGGAATCAAGAGACCCAGTACTTC	CASSYKAGGNQETQYF
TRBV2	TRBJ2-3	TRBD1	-	TGTGCCAGCAGGGACAGGGGGCTGGATACGCAGTATTTT	CASRDRGLDTQYF
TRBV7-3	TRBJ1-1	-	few	TGTGCCAGCAGTCGCGGTCTGAACACTGAAGCTTTCTTT	CASSRGLNTEAFF
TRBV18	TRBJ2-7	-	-	TGTGCCAGCTCAGTGGGACAATCCTACGAGCAGTACTTC	CASSVGQSYEQYF
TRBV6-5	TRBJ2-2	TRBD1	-	TGTGCCAGCAGTTTGGAACAGGGGGCGCGTAGCGGGGAGCTGTTTTTT	CASSLEQGARSGELFF
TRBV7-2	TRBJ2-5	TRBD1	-	TGTGCCAGCAAGAAGACAGGGGACGAGACCCAGTACTTC	CASKKTGDETQYF